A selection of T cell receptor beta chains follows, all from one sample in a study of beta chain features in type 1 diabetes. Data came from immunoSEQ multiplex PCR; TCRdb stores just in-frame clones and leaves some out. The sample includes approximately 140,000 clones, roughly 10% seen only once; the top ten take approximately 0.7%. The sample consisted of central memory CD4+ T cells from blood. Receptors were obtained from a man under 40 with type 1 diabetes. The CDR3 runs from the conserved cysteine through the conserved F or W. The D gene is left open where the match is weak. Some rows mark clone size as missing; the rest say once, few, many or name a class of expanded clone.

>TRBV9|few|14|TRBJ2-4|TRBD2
TGTGCCAGCAGCGCCGGACTAGCGGGGGGACTTCAGTACTTC
CASSAGLAGGLQYF
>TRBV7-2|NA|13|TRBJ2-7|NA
TGTGCCAGCAGCTTATTGTCAGCGTACGAGCAGTACTTC
CASSLLSAYEQYF
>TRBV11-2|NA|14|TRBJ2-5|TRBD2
TGTGCCAGCAGCCCCCGGGGGGGGACGGAGACCCAGTACTTC
CASSPRGGTETQYF
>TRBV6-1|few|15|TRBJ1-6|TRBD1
TGTGCCAGCAGTGAACCGACAGGGGCAATCGTACCCCTCCACTTT
CASSEPTGAIVPLHF
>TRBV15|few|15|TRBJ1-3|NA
TGTGCCACCAGCGCCTCGGGGGGGTCTGGAAACACCATATATTTT
CATSASGGSGNTIYF
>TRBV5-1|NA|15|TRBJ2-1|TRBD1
TGCGCCAGCAGCCGCGGGACAGGGGCCTACAATGAGCAGTTCTTC
CASSRGTGAYNEQFF
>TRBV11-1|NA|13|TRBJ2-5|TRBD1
TGTGCCAGCATCGGACAGGGGCAAGAGACCCAGTACTTC
CASIGQGQETQYF
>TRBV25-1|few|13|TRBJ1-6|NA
TGTGCCAGCAGTGCCAGGGTAGGATCACCCCTCCACTTT
CASSARVGSPLHF
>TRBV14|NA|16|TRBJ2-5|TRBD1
TGTGCCAGCAGCCAATACAGGGGCGACACAAAAGAGACCCAGTACTTC
CASSQYRGDTKETQYF
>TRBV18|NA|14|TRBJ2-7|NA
TGTGCCAGCTCACCCTCCCGGGGTACCGACGAGCAGTACTTC
CASSPSRGTDEQYF
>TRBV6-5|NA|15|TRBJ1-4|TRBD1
TGTGCCAGCAGTTTTATCAGGGGGCAGGATGAAAAACTGTTTTTT
CASSFIRGQDEKLFF
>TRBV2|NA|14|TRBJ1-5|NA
TGTGCCAGCAGTGGCGGAAATAACAATCAGCCCCAGCATTTT
CASSGGNNNQPQHF
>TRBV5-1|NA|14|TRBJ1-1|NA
TGCGCCAGCAGCGCGGACAGCCAGAACACTGAAGCTTTCTTT
CASSADSQNTEAFF
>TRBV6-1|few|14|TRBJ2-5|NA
TGTGCCAGCAGCCGGGACTTTGGGCAAGAGACCCAGTACTTC
CASSRDFGQETQYF
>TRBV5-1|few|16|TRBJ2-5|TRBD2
TGCGCCAGCAGCTTCCAGCGGGGGGGTGAGCAAGAGACCCAGTACTTC
CASSFQRGGEQETQYF
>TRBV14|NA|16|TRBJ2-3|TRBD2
TGTGCCAGCAGCCAACGAGCGGGGGGGCTCTTAGATACGCAGTATTTT
CASSQRAGGLLDTQYF
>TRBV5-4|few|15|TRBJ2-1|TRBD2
TGTGCCAGCAGCTTTAGCGGGGGGCGATACAATGAGCAGTTCTTC
CASSFSGGRYNEQFF
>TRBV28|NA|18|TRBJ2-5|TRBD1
TGTGCCAGCAGTCTAAGCAGGGGGCTGGGAAGTATAGTGGAGACCCAGTACTTC
CASSLSRGLGSIVETQYF
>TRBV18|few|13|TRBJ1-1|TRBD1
TGTGCCAGCCAGGGACAGGCGAACACTGAAGCTTTCTTT
CASQGQANTEAFF
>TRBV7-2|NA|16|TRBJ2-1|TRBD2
TGTGCCAGCAGCATCAGAGGGGGACTAGGAGGATCTGAGCAGTTCTTC
CASSIRGGLGGSEQFF
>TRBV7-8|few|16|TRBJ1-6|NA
TGTGCCAGCAGCCCTACTACGGTTGGGGGGACCTCACCCCTCCACTTT
CASSPTTVGGTSPLHF
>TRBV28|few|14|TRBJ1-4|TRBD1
TGTGCCAGCAGTCAGACAGGGGCTAATGAAAAACTGTTTTTT
CASSQTGANEKLFF
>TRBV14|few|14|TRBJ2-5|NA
TGTGCCAGCAGCCAAGATTGGTCCAGTATGATCCAGTACTTC
CASSQDWSSMIQYF
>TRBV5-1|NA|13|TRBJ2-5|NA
TGCGCCAGCAGCTCCGAGCGGGAAGAGACCCAGTACTTC
CASSSEREETQYF
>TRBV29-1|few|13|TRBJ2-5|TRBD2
TGCAGCGCCCGGACTAGCGGGGGTGAGACCCAGTACTTC
CSARTSGGETQYF
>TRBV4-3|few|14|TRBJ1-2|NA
TGCGCCAGCAGCCAAGATCGAGGACAGAGCGGCTACACCTTC
CASSQDRGQSGYTF
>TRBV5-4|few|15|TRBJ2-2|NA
TGTGCCAGCAGCTTGAAGGGCAGGGGCACCGGGGAGCTGTTTTTT
CASSLKGRGTGELFF
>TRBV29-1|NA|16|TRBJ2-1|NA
TGCAGCGTGCAGAGAGAGTCCCTAAGGGGATACAATGAGCAGTTCTTC
CSVQRESLRGYNEQFF
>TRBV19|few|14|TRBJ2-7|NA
TGTGCCAGTAGGCGCGAAGGGGTAGCCTACGAGCAGTACTTC
CASRREGVAYEQYF
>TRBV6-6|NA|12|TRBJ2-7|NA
TGTGCCAGCGGGGCTGGGTACTACGAGCAGTACTTC
CASGAGYYEQYF
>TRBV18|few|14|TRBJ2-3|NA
TGTGCCAGCTCACCATCGGGTCTAACAGATACGCAGTATTTT
CASSPSGLTDTQYF
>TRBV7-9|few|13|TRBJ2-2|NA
TGTGCCAGCAGCTTAGACGCGGGATTGAGGCTGTTTTTT
CASSLDAGLRLFF
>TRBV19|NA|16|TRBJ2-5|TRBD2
TGTGCCAGTAGTATCGGACTAGCGGGGGTCGGCGAGACCCAGTACTTC
CASSIGLAGVGETQYF
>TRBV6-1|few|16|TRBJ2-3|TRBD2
TGTGCCATCAGTGAGCCACTAGCGGGGGTCACAGATACGCAGTATTTT
CAISEPLAGVTDTQYF
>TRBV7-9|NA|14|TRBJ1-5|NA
TGTGCCAGCAGCCCTGGGACAAATAATCAGCCCCAGCATTTT
CASSPGTNNQPQHF
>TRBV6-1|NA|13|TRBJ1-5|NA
TGTGCCAGCAGTTGGACTGCTAATCAGCCCCAGCATTTT
CASSWTANQPQHF
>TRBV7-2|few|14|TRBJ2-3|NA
TGTGCCAGCAGCGTGGTCCCCGGAGGGGATACGCAGTATTTT
CASSVVPGGDTQYF
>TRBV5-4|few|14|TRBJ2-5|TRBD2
TGTGCCAGCAGCTTGATGCTAGCGGAGGAGACCCAGTACTTC
CASSLMLAEETQYF
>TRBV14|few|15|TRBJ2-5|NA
TGTGCCAGCAGCCACATGGGGGCCCGGGGAGAGACCCAGTACTTC
CASSHMGARGETQYF
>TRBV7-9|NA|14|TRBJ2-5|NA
TGTGCCAGCAGCAAGGGACTCCTTCAAGAGACCCAGTACTTC
CASSKGLLQETQYF
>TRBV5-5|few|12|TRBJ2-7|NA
TGTGCCAGCAGCCGGGACATTTACGAGCAGTACTTC
CASSRDIYEQYF
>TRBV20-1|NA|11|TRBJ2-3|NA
TGCAGTGCTAGCGGTGGAGATACGCAGTATTTT
CSASGGDTQYF
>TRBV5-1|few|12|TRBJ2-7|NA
TGCGCCAGCAGCCCGGACACGCCCGATCAGTACTTC
CASSPDTPDQYF
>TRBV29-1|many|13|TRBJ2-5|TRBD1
TGCAGCGCCACGACAGGGGACCAAGAGACCCAGTACTTC
CSATTGDQETQYF